This entry lists 5 T cell receptor beta chains sequenced from one sample in a study of control samples from healthy donors and cancer patients. The repertoire was sequenced with immunoSEQ multiplex PCR; TCRdb's copy has only in-frame clones and lacks some. Here the sample spans around 45,000 clones, roughly three quarters being singletons. The sample consisted of formalin-fixed, paraffin-embedded tissue. These receptors were taken from a male donor with melanoma.

This clone was seen only a few times. The V call is TRBV7-3, the J call TRBJ2-7, with 7 bases fitting TRBD1. J gave up 1 base and V 6 bases, and 6 bases lay outside the gene matches. Germline values: CDR1 SGHTA, CDR2 FQGTGA. This CDR3 has 14 residues. The CDR3 spells CASSGTAESYEQYF. The DNA for the CDR3 is TGTGCCAGCAGTGGGACAGCCGAATCCTACGAGCAGTACTTC.

This clone came up once. This chain uses TRBV6-6 with TRBJ2-3; D gene ambiguous. Germline V gene lookup returns CDR1 MNHNY and CDR2 SVGAGI (reference sequence). Between the trimmed V and J ends, which lost 5 bases and 0 bases, there was a span of 15 bases. This CDR3 is built from 16 residues. The CDR3 reads CASSLPLSFSTDTQYF. CDR3 nucleotides: TGTGCCAGCAGTCTTCCACTCTCATTTAGCACAGATACGCAGTATTTT.

This clone was observed a few times. In nucleotides, the CDR3 is TGTGCCAGCAGTTACTCGAGGCGGGGGATGGCCACTGAAGCTTTCTTT. Its translation: CASSYSRRGMATEAFF. The gene calls are TRBV6-5 and TRBJ1-1, with D tentatively TRBD1 (5 bases). This CDR3 comprises 16 residues. Trimming cost V 0 bases and J 4 bases, with 15 bases left between them. Per the germline V gene, CDR1 is MNHEY and CDR2 is SVGAGI.

This clone has more than one count but fewer than ten. The genes are TRBV6-1 and TRBJ1-6; D remains unclear. Germline values: CDR1 MNHNS, CDR2 SASEGT. V lost 2 bases and J 4 bases, leaving 9 bases between the germline ends. This CDR3 is 15 amino acids long. The DNA of the CDR3 is TGTGCCAGCAGTGAAATGCAAACTTATAATTCACCCCTCCACTTT. Its translation: CASSEMQTYNSPLHF.

The chain joins TRBV4-2 to TRBJ2-6; 7 bases are a match to TRBD1. This CDR3 is 16 amino acids long. The germline gives CDR1 LGHNA, CDR2 YNFKEQ. J was trimmed by 0 bases and V by 5 bases; bases with no gene match: 4. The CDR3 DNA reads TGTGCCAGCAGCAGTAACAGGGGCTCTGGGGCCAACGTCCTGACTTTC. Translating gives CASSSNRGSGANVLTF.